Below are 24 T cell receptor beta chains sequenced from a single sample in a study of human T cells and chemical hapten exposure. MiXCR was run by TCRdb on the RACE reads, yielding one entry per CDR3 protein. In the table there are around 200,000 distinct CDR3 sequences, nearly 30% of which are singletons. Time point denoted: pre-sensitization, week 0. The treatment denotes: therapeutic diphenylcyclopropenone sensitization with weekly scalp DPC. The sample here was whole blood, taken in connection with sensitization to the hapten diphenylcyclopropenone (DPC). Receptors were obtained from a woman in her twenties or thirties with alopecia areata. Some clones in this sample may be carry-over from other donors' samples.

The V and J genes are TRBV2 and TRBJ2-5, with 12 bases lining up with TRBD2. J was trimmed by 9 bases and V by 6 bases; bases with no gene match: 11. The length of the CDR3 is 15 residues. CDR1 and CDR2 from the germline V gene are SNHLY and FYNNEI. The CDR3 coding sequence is TGTGCCAGCAGCGGACTAGCGGGATCCTCTGGGGCCCAGTACTTC. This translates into CASSGLAGSSGAQYF.

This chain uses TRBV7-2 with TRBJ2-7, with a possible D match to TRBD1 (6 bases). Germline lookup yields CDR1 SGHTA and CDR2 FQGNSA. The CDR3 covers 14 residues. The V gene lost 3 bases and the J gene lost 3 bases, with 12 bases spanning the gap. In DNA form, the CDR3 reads TGTGCCAGCAGCTTTCAGACAGGAAGCTACGAGCAGTACTTC. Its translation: CASSFQTGSYEQYF.

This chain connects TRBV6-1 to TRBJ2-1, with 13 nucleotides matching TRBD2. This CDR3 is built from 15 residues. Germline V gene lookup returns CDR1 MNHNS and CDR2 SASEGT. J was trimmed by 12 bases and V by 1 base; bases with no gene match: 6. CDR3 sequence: CASSEVTGLAGLQFF. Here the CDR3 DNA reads TGTGCCAGCAGTGAAGTGACGGGACTAGCGGGATTGCAGTTCTTC.

CDR3 DNA sequence: TGTGCCAGCAGCAAAGGGTCCGGGCCTCAAGTGCAAGAGACCCAGTACTTC. Protein sequence: CASSKGSGPQVQETQYF. V and J are TRBV21-1 and TRBJ2-5; TRBD1 is the table's D call and was not checked against the DNA. TRBV21-1 represents a pseudogene. The CDR3 contains 17 residues.

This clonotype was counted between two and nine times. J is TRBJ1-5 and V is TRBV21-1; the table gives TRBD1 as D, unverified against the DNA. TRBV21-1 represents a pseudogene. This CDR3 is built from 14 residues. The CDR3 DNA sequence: TGTGCCAGCAGCAAACAGGGGGTAGCTGAGCCCCAGCATTTT. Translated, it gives CASSKQGVAEPQHF.

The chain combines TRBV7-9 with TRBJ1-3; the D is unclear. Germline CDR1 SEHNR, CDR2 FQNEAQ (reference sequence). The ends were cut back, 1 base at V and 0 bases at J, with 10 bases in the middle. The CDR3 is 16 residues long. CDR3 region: CASSLGAAFSGNTIYF. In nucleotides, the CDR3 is TGTGCCAGCAGCTTAGGGGCAGCCTTCTCTGGAAACACCATATATTTT.

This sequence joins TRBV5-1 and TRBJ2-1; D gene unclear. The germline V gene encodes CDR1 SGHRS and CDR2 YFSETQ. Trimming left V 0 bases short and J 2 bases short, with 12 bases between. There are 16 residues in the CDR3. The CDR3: CASSLVRTLTYNEQFF. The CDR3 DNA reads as TGCGCCAGCAGCTTGGTCAGAACACTTACCTACAATGAGCAGTTCTTC. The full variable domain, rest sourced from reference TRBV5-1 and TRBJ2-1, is KAGVTQTPRYLIKTRGQQVTLSCSPISGHRSVSWYQQTPGQGLQFLFEYFSETQRNKGNFPGRFSGRQFSNSRSEMNVSTLELGDSALYLCASSLVRTLTYNEQFFGPGTRLTVL.

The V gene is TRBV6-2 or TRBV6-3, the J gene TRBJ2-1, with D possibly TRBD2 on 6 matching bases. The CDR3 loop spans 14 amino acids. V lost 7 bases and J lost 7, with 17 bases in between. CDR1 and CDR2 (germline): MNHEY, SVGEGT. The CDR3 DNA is TGTGCCAGCAAGGGCGATAGCGGTAGGAATGAGCAGTTCTTC. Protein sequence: CASKGDSGRNEQFF.

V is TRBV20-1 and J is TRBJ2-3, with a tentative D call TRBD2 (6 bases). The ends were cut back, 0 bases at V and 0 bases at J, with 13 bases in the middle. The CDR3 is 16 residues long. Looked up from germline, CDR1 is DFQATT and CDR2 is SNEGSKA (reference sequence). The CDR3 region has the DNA TGCAGTGCTAGAGATGGAAAGAGCGGGAGCACAGATACGCAGTATTTT. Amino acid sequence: CSARDGKSGSTDTQYF.

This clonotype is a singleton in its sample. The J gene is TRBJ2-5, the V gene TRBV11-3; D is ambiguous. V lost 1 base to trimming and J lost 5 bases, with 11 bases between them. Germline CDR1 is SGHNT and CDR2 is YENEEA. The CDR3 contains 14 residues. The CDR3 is CASSLGGMAETQYF. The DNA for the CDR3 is TGTGCCAGCAGCTTAGGGGGTATGGCGGAGACCCAGTACTTC.

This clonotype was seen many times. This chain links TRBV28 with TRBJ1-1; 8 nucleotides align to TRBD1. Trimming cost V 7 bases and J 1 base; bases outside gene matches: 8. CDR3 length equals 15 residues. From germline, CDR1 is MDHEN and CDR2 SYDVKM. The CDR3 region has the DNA TGTGCCAGCACCTTCTCGACAGGGGCGAACACTGAAGCTTTCTTT. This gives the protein CASTFSTGANTEAFF. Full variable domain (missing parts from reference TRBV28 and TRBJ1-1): DVKVTQSSRYLVKRTGEKVFLECVQDMDHENMFWYRQDPGLGLRLIYFSYDVKMKEKGDIPEGYSVSREKKERFSLILESASTNQTSMYLCASTFSTGANTEAFFGQGTRLTVV.

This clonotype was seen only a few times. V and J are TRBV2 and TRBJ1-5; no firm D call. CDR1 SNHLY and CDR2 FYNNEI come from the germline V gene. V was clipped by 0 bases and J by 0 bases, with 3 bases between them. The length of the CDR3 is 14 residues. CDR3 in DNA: TGTGCCAGCAGTGAAGCACTTAGCAATCAGCCCCAGCATTTT. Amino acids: CASSEALSNQPQHF.

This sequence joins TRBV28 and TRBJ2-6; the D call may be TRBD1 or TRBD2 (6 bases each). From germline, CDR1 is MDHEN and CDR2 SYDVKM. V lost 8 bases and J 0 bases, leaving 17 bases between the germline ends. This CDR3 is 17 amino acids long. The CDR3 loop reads CASGGTLLSSGANVLTF. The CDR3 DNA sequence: TGTGCCAGCGGGGGGACACTCCTGAGCTCTGGGGCCAACGTCCTGACTTTC.

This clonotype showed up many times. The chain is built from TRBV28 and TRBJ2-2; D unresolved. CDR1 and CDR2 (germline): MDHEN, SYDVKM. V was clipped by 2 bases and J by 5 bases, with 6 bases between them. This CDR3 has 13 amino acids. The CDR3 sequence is CASSLLGTGELFF. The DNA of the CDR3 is TGTGCCAGCAGTTTACTGGGGACCGGGGAGCTGTTTTTT.

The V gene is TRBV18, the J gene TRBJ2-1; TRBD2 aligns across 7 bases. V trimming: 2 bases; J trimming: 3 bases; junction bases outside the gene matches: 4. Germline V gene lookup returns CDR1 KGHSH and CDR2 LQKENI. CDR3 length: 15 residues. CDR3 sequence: CASSPSASGYNEQFF. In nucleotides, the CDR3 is TGTGCCAGCTCACCATCGGCTAGCGGCTACAATGAGCAGTTCTTC.

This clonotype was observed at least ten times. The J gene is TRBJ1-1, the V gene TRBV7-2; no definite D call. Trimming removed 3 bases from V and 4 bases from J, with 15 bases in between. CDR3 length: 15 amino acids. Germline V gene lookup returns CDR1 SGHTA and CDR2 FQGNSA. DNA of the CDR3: TGTGCCAGCAGCTTTCCCCCCAGAGGGATCACTGAAGCTTTCTTT. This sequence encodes CASSFPPRGITEAFF.

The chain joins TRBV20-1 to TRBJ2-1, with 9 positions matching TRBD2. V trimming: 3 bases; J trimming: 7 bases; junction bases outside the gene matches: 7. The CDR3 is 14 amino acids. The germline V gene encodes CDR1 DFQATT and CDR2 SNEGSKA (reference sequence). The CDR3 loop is CSARTSGGPNEQFF. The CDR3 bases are TGCAGTGCTAGGACTAGCGGAGGGCCTAATGAGCAGTTCTTC.

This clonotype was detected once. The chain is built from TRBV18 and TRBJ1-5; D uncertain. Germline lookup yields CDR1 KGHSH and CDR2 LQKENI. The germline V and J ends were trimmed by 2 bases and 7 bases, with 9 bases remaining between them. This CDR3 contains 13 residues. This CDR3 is CASSPGINQPQHF. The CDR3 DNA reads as TGTGCCAGCTCACCAGGGATTAACCAGCCCCAGCATTTT.

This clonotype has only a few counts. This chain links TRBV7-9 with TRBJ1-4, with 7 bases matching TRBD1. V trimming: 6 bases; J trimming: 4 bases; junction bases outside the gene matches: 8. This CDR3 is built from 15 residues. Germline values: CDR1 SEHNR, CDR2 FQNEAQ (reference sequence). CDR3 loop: CASRTWDSRNEKLFF. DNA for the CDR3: TGTGCCAGCAGGACTTGGGACAGCCGTAATGAAAAACTGTTTTTT. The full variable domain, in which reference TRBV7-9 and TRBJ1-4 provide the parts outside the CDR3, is DTGVSQNPRHKITKRGQNVTFRCDPISEHNRLYWYRQTLGQGPEFLTYFQNEAQLEKSRLLSDRFSAERPKGSFSTLEIQRTEQGDSAMYLCASRTWDSRNEKLFFGSGTQLSVL.

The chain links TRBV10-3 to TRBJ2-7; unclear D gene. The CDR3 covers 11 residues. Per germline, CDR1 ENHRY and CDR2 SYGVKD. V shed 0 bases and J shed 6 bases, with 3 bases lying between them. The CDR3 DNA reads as TGTGCCATCAGTGAGTCGGCCGAGCAGTACTTC. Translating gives CAISESAEQYF.

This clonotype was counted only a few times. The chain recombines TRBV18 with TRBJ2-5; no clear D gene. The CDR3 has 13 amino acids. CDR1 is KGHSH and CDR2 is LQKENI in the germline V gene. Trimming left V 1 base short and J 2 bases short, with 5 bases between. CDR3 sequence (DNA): TGTGCCAGCTCACCACTCGGGCAAGAGACCCAGTACTTC. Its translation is CASSPLGQETQYF.

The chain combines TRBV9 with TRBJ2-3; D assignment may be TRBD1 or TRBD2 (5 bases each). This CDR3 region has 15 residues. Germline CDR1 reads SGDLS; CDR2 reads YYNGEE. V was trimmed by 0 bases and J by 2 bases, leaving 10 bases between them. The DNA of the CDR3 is TGTGCCAGCAGCGTAGTGGGGGTTAACACAGATACGCAGTATTTT. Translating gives CASSVVGVNTDTQYF.

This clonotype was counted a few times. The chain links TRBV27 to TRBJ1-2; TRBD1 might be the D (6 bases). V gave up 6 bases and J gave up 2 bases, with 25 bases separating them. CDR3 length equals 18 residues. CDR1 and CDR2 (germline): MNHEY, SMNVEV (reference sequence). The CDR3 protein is CASRSPGQWGPSNYGYTF. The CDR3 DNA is TGTGCCAGCAGATCCCCCGGACAATGGGGGCCGTCGAACTATGGCTACACCTTC.

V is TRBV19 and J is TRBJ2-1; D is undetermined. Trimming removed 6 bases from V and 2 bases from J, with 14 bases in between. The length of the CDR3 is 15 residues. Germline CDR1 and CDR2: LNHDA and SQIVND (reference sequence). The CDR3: CASRLDRSPYNEQFF. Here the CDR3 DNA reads TGTGCCAGTAGGCTGGACCGGTCCCCCTACAATGAGCAGTTCTTC.